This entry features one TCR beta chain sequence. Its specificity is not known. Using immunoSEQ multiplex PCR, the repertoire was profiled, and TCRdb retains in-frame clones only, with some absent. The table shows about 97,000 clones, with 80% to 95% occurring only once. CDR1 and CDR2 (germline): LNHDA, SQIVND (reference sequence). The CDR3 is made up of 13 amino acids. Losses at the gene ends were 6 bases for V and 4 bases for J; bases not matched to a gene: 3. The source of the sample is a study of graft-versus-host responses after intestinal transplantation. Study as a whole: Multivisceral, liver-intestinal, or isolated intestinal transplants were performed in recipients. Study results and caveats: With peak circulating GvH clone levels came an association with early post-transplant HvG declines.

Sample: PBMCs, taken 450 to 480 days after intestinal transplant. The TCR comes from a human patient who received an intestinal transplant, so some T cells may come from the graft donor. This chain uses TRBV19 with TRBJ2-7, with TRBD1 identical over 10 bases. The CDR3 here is CASSWDRGYEQYF. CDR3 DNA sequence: TGTGCCAGTAGCTGGGACAGGGGATACGAGCAGTACTTC.